The 10 T cell receptor beta chains presented below share a single source sample, sequenced in a study of blood T cell repertoires in COVID-19. Clones were read by immunoSEQ multiplex PCR, and TCRdb kept only the in-frame ones, dropping some. This sample has over 200,000 clones, with about 85% found just once. Input material: peripheral blood. Source of these receptors: a woman between 18 and 29 years old who had recovered from COVID-19.

The gene calls are TRBV19 and TRBJ2-1; a possible D gene is TRBD2 (5 bases). The CDR3 loop spans 13 amino acids. Trimming removed 5 bases from V and 4 bases from J, with 9 bases in between. Per germline, CDR1 LNHDA and CDR2 SQIVND (reference sequence). The CDR3 DNA reads TGTGCCAGTAGTCGGGGTTCGTACAATGAGCAGTTCTTC. Its protein is CASSRGSYNEQFF.

The chain couples TRBV12-3 or TRBV12-4 to TRBJ1-2; D is unresolved. V was shortened by 6 bases and J by 2 bases, with 4 bases between the two germline ends. CDR3 size: 11 residues. The CDR3, as DNA: TGTGCCAGCAGCCGGAACTATGGCTACACCTTC. Amino acid sequence: CASSRNYGYTF.

This rearrangement joins TRBV10-3 to TRBJ1-5, with TRBD1 as a possible D gene (5 bases). In germline, CDR1 is ENHRY, CDR2 SYGVKD. This CDR3 is 13 amino acids long. The V and J ends lost 4 bases and 4 bases respectively, with 8 bases between them. CDR3 region: CAISGGGNQPQHF. The DNA for the CDR3 is TGTGCCATCAGTGGGGGCGGAAATCAGCCCCAGCATTTT.

The chain uses TRBV7-9 and TRBJ1-1, with D unclear. The V gene lost 7 bases and the J gene lost 7 bases, with 13 bases spanning the gap. Germline loops: CDR1 SEHNR, CDR2 FQNEAQ (reference sequence). The CDR3 is 12 residues long. DNA of the CDR3: TGTGCCAGCAAAGTTAGCGCTGATGAAGCTTTCTTT. This encodes CASKVSADEAFF.

The table lists this clone with a count of one. The V and J genes are TRBV7-2 and TRBJ2-4, with 7 positions matching TRBD2. The CDR3 is 15 amino acids. CDR1 and CDR2 (germline): SGHTA, FQGNSA. V lost 3 bases to trimming and J lost 8 bases; unmatched junction nucleotides: 10. The CDR3 loop is CASSFMGGDGDIQYF. The CDR3 coding sequence is TGTGCCAGCAGCTTTATGGGAGGGGATGGCGACATTCAGTACTTC.

This rearrangement joins TRBV21-1 to TRBJ1-4; the D call in the table, TRBD1, was not verified against the DNA. TRBV21-1 represents a pseudogene. CDR3 length: 16 residues. CDR3 in amino acids: CASSCRSGTETEKLFF. The CDR3 DNA follows: TGTGCCAGCAGCTGCCGCTCCGGGACAGAAACTGAAAAACTGTTTTTT.

This chain joins TRBV7-3 and TRBJ1-1, with TRBD1 matching over 7 bases. The germline gives CDR1 SGHTA, CDR2 FQGTGA. The V gene end was trimmed by 5 bases and the J gene end by 5 bases; junction bases not matched to a gene: 17. The CDR3 contains 17 residues. The CDR3 sequence is CASSTTGVPGFGTEAFF. CDR3 nucleotides: TGTGCCAGCAGCACAACAGGGGTACCCGGTTTTGGGACTGAAGCTTTCTTT.

The chain has TRBV6-5 and TRBJ2-1; 12 bases fit TRBD2. Germline values: CDR1 MNHEY, CDR2 SVGAGI. CDR3 length: 16 amino acids. V gave up 3 bases and J gave up 6 bases; unmatched junction bases: 6. The CDR3 nucleotides read TGTGCCAGCAGTTATCTAGCGGGAGGGCCAGGCAATGAGCAGTTCTTC. It yields the protein CASSYLAGGPGNEQFF.

V is TRBV6-5 and J is TRBJ2-5, with 8 bases matching TRBD2. The CDR3 runs 13 residues. The V segment lost 2 bases and the J segment 9 bases; nucleotides outside the gene matches: 5. Germline assignment: CDR1 MNHEY and CDR2 SVGAGI. Written as DNA, the CDR3 is TGTGCCAGCAGTTACCGGGAGGGAGGGGCCCAGTACTTC. Translation gives CASSYREGGAQYF.

The V and J genes are TRBV5-1 and TRBJ2-7; 7 bases line up with TRBD2. The germline gives CDR1 SGHRS, CDR2 YFSETQ. V lost 0 bases to trimming and J lost 5 bases; unmatched junction nucleotides: 8. The CDR3 runs 15 residues. The CDR3 DNA sequence: TGCGCCAGCAGCTTGGGCGGGAGATTCGAAGACGAGCAGTACTTC. Its protein product is CASSLGGRFEDEQYF. The variable domain in full, completed from reference TRBV5-1 and TRBJ2-7, reads KAGVTQTPRYLIKTRGQQVTLSCSPISGHRSVSWYQQTPGQGLQFLFEYFSETQRNKGNFPGRFSGRQFSNSRSEMNVSTLELGDSALYLCASSLGGRFEDEQYFGPGTRLTVT.